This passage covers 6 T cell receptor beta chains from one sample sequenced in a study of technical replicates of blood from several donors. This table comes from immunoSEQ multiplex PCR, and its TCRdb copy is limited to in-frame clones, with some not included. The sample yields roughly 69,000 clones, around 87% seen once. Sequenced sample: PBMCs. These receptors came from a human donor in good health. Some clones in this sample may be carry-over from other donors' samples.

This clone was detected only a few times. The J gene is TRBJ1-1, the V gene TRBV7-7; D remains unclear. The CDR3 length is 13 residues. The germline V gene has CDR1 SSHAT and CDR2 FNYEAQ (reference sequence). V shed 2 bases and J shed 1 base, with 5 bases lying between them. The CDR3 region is CASSLSGNTEAFF. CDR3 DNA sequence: TGTGCCAGCAGCTTATCAGGGAACACTGAAGCTTTCTTT.

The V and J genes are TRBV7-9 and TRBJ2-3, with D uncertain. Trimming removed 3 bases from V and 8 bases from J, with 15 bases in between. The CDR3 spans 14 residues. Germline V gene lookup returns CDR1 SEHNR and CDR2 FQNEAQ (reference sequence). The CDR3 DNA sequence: TGTGCCAGCAGCTTCTCTCTAAACCGAGGTACGCAGTATTTT. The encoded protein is CASSFSLNRGTQYF.

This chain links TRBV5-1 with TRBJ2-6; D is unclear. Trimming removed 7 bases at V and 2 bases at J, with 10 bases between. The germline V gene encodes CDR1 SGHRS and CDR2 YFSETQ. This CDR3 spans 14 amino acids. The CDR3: CASSEQPGANVLTF. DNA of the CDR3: TGCGCCAGCTCGGAACAGCCTGGGGCCAACGTCCTGACTTTC.

The CDR3 reads CASSPRDRDGNTIYF. The CDR3 DNA follows: TGTGCCAGCTCACCAAGAGACAGGGACGGAAACACCATATATTTT. V and J are TRBV18 and TRBJ1-3; 7 nucleotides line up with TRBD1. CDR1 is KGHSH and CDR2 is LQKENI in the germline V gene. V was pared by 2 bases and J by 4 bases, with 5 bases of the junction left unmatched. There are 15 residues in the CDR3.

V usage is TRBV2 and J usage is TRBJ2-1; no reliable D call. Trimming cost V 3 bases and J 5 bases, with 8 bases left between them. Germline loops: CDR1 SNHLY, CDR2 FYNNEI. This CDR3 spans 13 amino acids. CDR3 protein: CASSDLRNNEQFF. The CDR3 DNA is TGTGCCAGCAGTGATCTCAGAAACAATGAGCAGTTCTTC.

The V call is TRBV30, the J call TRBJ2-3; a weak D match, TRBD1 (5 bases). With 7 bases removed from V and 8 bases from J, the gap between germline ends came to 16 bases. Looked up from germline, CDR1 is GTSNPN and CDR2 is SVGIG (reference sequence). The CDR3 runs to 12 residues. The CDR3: CAYRTMQGTQYF. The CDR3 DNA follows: TGTGCCTACAGGACCATGCAGGGTACGCAGTATTTT.